This is a list of T cell receptor beta chains from one sample in a study of blood T cell repertoires in COVID-19. Assay: immunoSEQ multiplex PCR; the TCRdb copy retains only in-frame clones and omits some. The sample comprises 60,000 or so clones, more than 70% of which are singletons, and about 6.3% rests with the top ten. The sample taken for sequencing was peripheral blood. These receptors were taken from a man in his sixties with active or convalescent COVID-19. CDR3s include the opening cysteine and the closing phenylalanine or tryptophan. Fields, in order: clone size, D gene, J gene, V gene, CDR3 protein, CDR3 DNA. The D gene is left open where the match is weak. Clone size is shown for a subset of rows, as once, few, many or a class of expanded clone.

>NA|TRBD2|TRBJ2-3|TRBV10-1
CASSVSGRAGDTQYF
TGCGCCAGCAGTGTATCCGGGAGGGCCGGAGATACGCAGTATTTT
>once|NA|TRBJ1-2|TRBV2
CASIEWYGYTF
TGTGCCAGCATAGAGTGGTATGGCTACACCTTC
>NA|TRBD1|TRBJ2-5|TRBV7-8
CASSLRRDRGSVETQYF
TGTGCCAGCAGCTTAAGACGGGACAGGGGCTCGGTGGAGACCCAGTACTTC
>once|TRBD1|TRBJ1-5|TRBV7-3
CASSLGADRGEEDNQPQHF
TGTGCCAGCAGCTTAGGGGCGGACAGGGGAGAAGAGGACAATCAGCCCCAGCATTTT
>NA|NA|TRBJ2-3|TRBV7-2
CASSLAGAFTDTQYF
TGTGCCAGCAGCTTAGCGGGAGCGTTCACAGATACGCAGTATTTT
>NA|TRBD2|TRBJ2-3|TRBV15
CATSRDLAGGADTQYF
TGTGCCACCAGCAGAGATCTAGCGGGGGGCGCAGATACGCAGTATTTT
>NA|NA|TRBJ2-2|TRBV5-4
CASSLNPRDYTGELFF
TGTGCCAGCAGCTTGAACCCCAGGGATTACACCGGGGAGCTGTTTTTT
>NA|NA|TRBJ2-7|TRBV7-2
CASSLYSYEQYF
TGTGCCAGCAGCTTATACTCCTACGAGCAGTACTTC
>NA|NA|TRBJ1-5|TRBV19
CASRREGVGFGQPQHF
TGTGCCAGTAGGCGAGAGGGGGTGGGGTTTGGACAGCCCCAGCATTTT
>NA|TRBD1|TRBJ2-7|TRBV6-5
CASSRDRGAYEQYF
TGTGCCAGCAGTAGGGACAGGGGCGCCTACGAGCAGTACTTC
>NA|TRBD2|TRBJ2-7|TRBV20-1
CSASFSLAGTYEQYF
TGCAGTGCTAGTTTTAGCCTAGCGGGGACCTACGAGCAGTACTTC
>NA|NA|TRBJ1-6|TRBV5-4
CASSGTGNRNSPLHF
TGTGCCAGCAGCGGTACCGGGAACCGTAATTCACCCCTCCACTTT
>NA|NA|TRBJ1-1|TRBV30
CAWSRVSSEAFF
TGTGCCTGGAGCCGGGTCTCATCTGAAGCTTTCTTT
>NA|TRBD1|TRBJ1-1|TRBV18
CASSPQVQGARAAEAFF
TGTGCCAGCTCACCTCAGGTACAGGGGGCTAGGGCGGCTGAAGCTTTCTTT
>NA|TRBD2|TRBJ2-2|TRBV6-6
CATSGGENTGELFF
TGTGCCACCTCGGGGGGGGAGAACACCGGGGAGCTGTTTTTT
>NA|TRBD2|TRBJ2-1|TRBV7-7
CASSPQAGHENEQFF
TGTGCCAGCAGCCCGCAAGCGGGGCACGAGAATGAGCAGTTCTTC